The 6 T cell receptor beta chains below come from one sample, sequenced in a study of response to subunit inactivated influenza vaccine. TCRdb independently ran MiXCR on the RT-PCR reads; one entry per CDR3 protein. The sample has just under 550,000 distinct CDR3 sequences; roughly 23% are singletons. These same records also appear under a second study, on T cells expressing NK-cell markers. That study adds: 5'RACE template switching with UMIs produced the TCR beta cDNA.

Sequencing was performed on CD4+ T cells sorted from PBMCs, taken 11 to 12 days after vaccination. These receptors were obtained from a man between 50 and 59 years old who received an inactivated influenza vaccine.

The chain joins TRBV6-2 or TRBV6-3 to TRBJ2-7; 10 bases match TRBD2. J gave up 5 bases and V 4 bases, and 8 bases lay outside the gene matches. CDR1 and CDR2 from the germline V gene are MNHEY and SVGEGT. This CDR3 contains 15 residues. The CDR3: CASSSLAGYHHEQYF. The CDR3 nucleotides read TGTGCCAGCAGTTCACTAGCGGGGTACCACCACGAGCAGTACTTC.

The chain recombines TRBV5-1 with TRBJ2-7; D remains ambiguous. Deletions cut 4 bases from V and 2 bases from J, with 13 bases between. Germline-derived CDR1 and CDR2 are SGHRS and YFSETQ. This CDR3 region has 14 residues. The CDR3 region is CASSPVGGTYEQYF. For the CDR3, the DNA is TGCGCCAGCAGCCCGGTCGGTGGTACCTACGAGCAGTACTTC. Full variable domain (rest looked up from reference TRBV5-1 and TRBJ2-7): KAGVTQTPRYLIKTRGQQVTLSCSPISGHRSVSWYQQTPGQGLQFLFEYFSETQRNKGNFPGRFSGRQFSNSRSEMNVSTLELGDSALYLCASSPVGGTYEQYFGPGTRLTVT.

The chain is built from TRBV20-1 and TRBJ2-7; 9 nucleotides match TRBD2. J was trimmed by 1 base and V by 6 bases; bases with no gene match: 13. The CDR3 loop spans 16 amino acids. Looked up from germline, CDR1 is DFQATT and CDR2 is SNEGSKA (reference sequence). The CDR3 loop is CSAIGIAGDTSYEQYF. CDR3 DNA sequence: TGCAGTGCCATTGGTATAGCGGGAGATACATCCTACGAGCAGTACTTC.

The gene calls are TRBV20-1 and TRBJ2-2; D is uncertain. The CDR3 contains 15 residues. The germline gives CDR1 DFQATT, CDR2 SNEGSKA (reference sequence). The V gene lost 5 bases and the J gene lost 0 bases, with 13 bases spanning the gap. DNA for the CDR3: TGCAGTGCTCCCCAGGCCGGGCCGAACACCGGGGAGCTGTTTTTT. It encodes CSAPQAGPNTGELFF.

This clonotype was counted a few times. This rearrangement joins TRBV2 to TRBJ2-3; D remains unclear. Germline V gene sequence: CDR1 SNHLY, CDR2 FYNNEI. The CDR3 consists of 13 residues. V was cut by 8 bases and J by 2 bases, with 11 bases left in between. The CDR3, as DNA: TGTGCCAGCGAAACAGTACCCACAGATACGCAGTATTTT. It codes for CASETVPTDTQYF.

This clonotype has more than one count but fewer than ten. This rearrangement joins TRBV12-2 to TRBJ2-7; the table's D call, TRBD1, was not checked against the DNA. TRBV12-2 is annotated as a pseudogene. This CDR3 is 18 amino acids long. CDR3 nucleotides: TGTGCAAGTCGCTTAGGCGGGACAGGGGTTCGCTTCTTCGCCGAGCAGTACTTC. Residues: CASRLGGTGVRFFAEQYF.